This T cell receptor (beta chain) derives from a study of T cell responses to AZD1222 COVID-19 vaccine. Overall study context: Whether given at about 4 or about 12 weeks, second doses were pooled.

Germline V CDR1 and CDR2: KGHSH, LQKENI. The CDR3 loop spans 15 amino acids. V was trimmed by 2 bases and J by 1 base, leaving 11 bases between them. Libraries were prepared by immunoSEQ multiplex PCR; TCRdb keeps only in-frame clonotypes and omits some of them. The sample lists about 140,000 clones; 70% to 90% were seen once. The clonotype was recovered from an adult in good health. J is TRBJ1-2 and V is TRBV18; possible D gene TRBD1, 5 bases. The starting material was peripheral blood, obtained on day 0 of AZD1222 vaccination. CDR3 residues: CASSPAGDLNYGYTF. The CDR3 DNA follows: TGTGCCAGCTCACCAGCCGGGGACCTTAACTATGGCTACACCTTC.